Described below is a single T cell receptor beta chain sequence and its context. Antigen: not known. This sample is drawn from a study of cytomegalovirus exposure and HLA in healthy donors. Overall study findings and caveats: As a later analysis showed, a missense DCLRE1C variant was linked to trimming of TCR beta V- and J-genes.

This PCR relied on a set of 60 Vbeta primers and 13 Jbeta primers. The repertoire was sequenced with immunoSEQ multiplex PCR; TCRdb's copy has only in-frame clones and lacks some. The repertoire holds some 200,000 clones, with under 70% as singletons. The junction had 13 bases not matched to a gene; V was cut back by 3 bases and J by 6 bases. CDR1 is MGHRA, CDR2 YSYEKL, per germline. This CDR3 has 17 amino acids. The sequenced sample consisted of PBMCs. The receptor was derived from a man aged 40-50 years in good health and CMV-seropositive. The chain combines TRBV4-1 with TRBJ2-1, with 8 bases matching TRBD2. CDR3 amino acids: CASSQTLLAERCNEQFF. The CDR3 DNA reads as TGCGCCAGCAGCCAGACCCTACTAGCGGAGAGATGCAATGAGCAGTTCTTC.